The next 5 T cell receptor beta chains were all read from a single sample in a study of blood T cell repertoires in COVID-19. The assay was immunoSEQ multiplex PCR, and TCRdb's table has in-frame clones only and misses some. The sample holds over 300,000 clones, approximately 85% seen once. The sequenced sample was peripheral blood. The receptors stem from a human donor in a cohort sampled during active COVID-19.

The chain combines TRBV30 with TRBJ2-2, with D possibly matching TRBD2 (5 bases). Trimming cost V 8 bases and J 0 bases, with 10 bases left between them. The germline gives CDR1 GTSNPN, CDR2 SVGIG (reference sequence). CDR3 length equals 13 residues. The CDR3 sequence: CARRGANTGELFF. In DNA, the CDR3 is TGTGCCCGCCGGGGTGCGAACACCGGGGAGCTGTTTTTT.

The chain is built from TRBV19 and TRBJ2-2; TRBD2 is a possible D gene (6 bases). Germline CDR1 and CDR2: LNHDA and SQIVND (reference sequence). There are 15 residues in the CDR3. Trimming removed 6 bases from V and 6 bases from J, with 17 bases in between. This CDR3 reads CASSLETPGAGELFF. CDR3 nucleotides: TGTGCCAGTAGCCTAGAAACACCGGGAGCCGGGGAGCTGTTTTTT.

A remark on this clone: This specimen includes other DNA sequences encoding the same CDR3. This CDR3 reads CSASRTGSYEQYF. The CDR3 DNA reads as TGCAGTGCTAGTCGTACAGGCTCCTACGAGCAGTACTTC. The chain combines TRBV20-1 with TRBJ2-7; the D gene is possibly TRBD1 (5 bases). Trimming took 3 bases from V and 0 from J, leaving 9 bases between them. The CDR3 is made up of 13 amino acids. Germline V gene lookup returns CDR1 DFQATT and CDR2 SNEGSKA (reference sequence).

This rearrangement joins TRBV7-3 to TRBJ2-2; the match to TRBD2 covers 7 bases. Germline V gene sequence: CDR1 SGHTA, CDR2 FQGTGA. CDR3 length: 15 amino acids. Trimming took 5 bases from V and 2 from J; bases not matched to a gene: 5. The DNA for the CDR3 is TGTGCCAGCAGCCCAAGCGGGGCCAACACCGGGGAGCTGTTTTTT. Encoded protein: CASSPSGANTGELFF.

The gene calls are TRBV6-5 and TRBJ1-1; weak D call: TRBD1 (5 bases). This CDR3 is 13 amino acids long. V was cut by 0 bases and J by 7 bases, with 9 bases left in between. From germline, CDR1 is MNHEY and CDR2 SVGAGI. The CDR3, as DNA: TGTGCCAGCAGTTACTCCCAGGGTGTTGAAGCTTTCTTT. This encodes CASSYSQGVEAFF.